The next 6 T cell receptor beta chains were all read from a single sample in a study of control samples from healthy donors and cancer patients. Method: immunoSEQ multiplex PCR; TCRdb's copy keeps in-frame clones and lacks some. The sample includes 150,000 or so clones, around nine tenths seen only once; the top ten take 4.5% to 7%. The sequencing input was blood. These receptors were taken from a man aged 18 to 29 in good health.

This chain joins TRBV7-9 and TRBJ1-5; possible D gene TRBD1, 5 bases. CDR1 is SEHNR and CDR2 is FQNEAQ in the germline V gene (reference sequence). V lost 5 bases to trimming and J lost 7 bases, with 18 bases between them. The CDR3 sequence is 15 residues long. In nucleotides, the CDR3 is TGTGCCAGCAGCCGTAGTGGCACAGGCCCCCAGCCCCAGCATTTT. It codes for CASSRSGTGPQPQHF.

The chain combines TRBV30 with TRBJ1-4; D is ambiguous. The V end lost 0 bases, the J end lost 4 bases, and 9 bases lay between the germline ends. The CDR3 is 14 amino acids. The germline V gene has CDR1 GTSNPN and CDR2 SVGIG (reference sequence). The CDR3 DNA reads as TGTGCCTGGAGTGTACAGAGTTTTAATGAAAAACTGTTTTTT. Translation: CAWSVQSFNEKLFF.

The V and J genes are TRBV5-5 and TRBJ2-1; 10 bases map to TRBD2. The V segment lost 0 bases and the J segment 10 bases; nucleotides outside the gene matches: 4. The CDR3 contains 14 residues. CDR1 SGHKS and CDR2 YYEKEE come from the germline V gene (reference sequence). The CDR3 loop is CASSLAPSGGEQFF. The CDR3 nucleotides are TGTGCCAGCAGCTTGGCCCCTAGCGGGGGAGAGCAGTTCTTC. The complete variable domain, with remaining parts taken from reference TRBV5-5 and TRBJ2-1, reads DAGVTQSPTHLIKTRGQQVTLRCSPISGHKSVSWYQQVLGQGPQFIFQYYEKEERGRGNFPDRFSARQFPNYSSELNVNALLLGDSALYLCASSLAPSGGEQFFGPGTRLTVL.

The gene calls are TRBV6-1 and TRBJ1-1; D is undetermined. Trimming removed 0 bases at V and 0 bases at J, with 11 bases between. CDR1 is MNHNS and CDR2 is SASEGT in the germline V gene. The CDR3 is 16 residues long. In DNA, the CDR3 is TGTGCCAGCAGTGAAGCCCGCGGGCTGATGAACACTGAAGCTTTCTTT. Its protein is CASSEARGLMNTEAFF.

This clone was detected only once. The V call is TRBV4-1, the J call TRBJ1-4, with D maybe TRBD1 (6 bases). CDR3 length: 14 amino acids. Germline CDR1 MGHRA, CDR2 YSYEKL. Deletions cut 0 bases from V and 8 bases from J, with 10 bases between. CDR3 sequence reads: CASSQERGHEKLFF. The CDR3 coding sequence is TGCGCCAGCAGCCAAGAGCGGGGGCACGAAAAACTGTTTTTT.

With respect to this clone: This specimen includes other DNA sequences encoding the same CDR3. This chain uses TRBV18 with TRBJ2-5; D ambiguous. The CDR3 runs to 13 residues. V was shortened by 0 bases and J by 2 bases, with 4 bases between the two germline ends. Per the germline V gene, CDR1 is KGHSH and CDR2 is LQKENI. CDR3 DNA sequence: TGTGCCAGCTCACCACCGTCTCAAGAGACCCAGTACTTC. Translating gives CASSPPSQETQYF. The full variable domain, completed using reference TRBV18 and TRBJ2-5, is NAGVMQNPRHLVRRRGQEARLRCSPMKGHSHVYWYRQLPEEGLKFMVYLQKENIIDESGMPKERFSAEFPKEGPSILRIQQVVRGDSAAYFCASSPPSQETQYFGPGTRLLVL.